This entry features one T cell receptor (beta chain) sequence. Its cognate antigen is unknown. CDR1 is MNHNS and CDR2 is SASEGT in the germline V gene. The length of the CDR3 is 15 residues. Trimming took off 6 bases at V and 0 bases at J, with 15 bases between the two ends. This sample is part of a study of T cells in Graves' hyperthyroidism and ophthalmopathy. Used for diagnoses were clinical symptoms, serum thyroxine and TRAb, thyroid ultrasound and orbital computed tomography. The source of the PBMCs was 10 ml of fresh peripheral blood. Whole-study results and caveats: Prediction of ophthalmopathy progression came a median approximately 6.6 months pre-onset. Blood also showed most of the thyroid clonotypes that were expanded above 0.001.

TCR beta CDR3 regions were amplified from RNA. The HTBI primer set was used in a first-round RT-PCR of the TCR CDR3. Each CDR3 protein is one row after TCRdb ran MiXCR on the multiplex PCR reads. The data contain about 260,000 distinct CDR3 sequences, about a sixth of them singletons. The sequenced sample was blood. The V gene is TRBV6-1, the J gene TRBJ2-7; D gene ambiguous. This sequence was found in a woman aged 18-29 years with Graves' ophthalmopathy. Here the CDR3 reads CASSLLRQPSYEQYF. The CDR3 DNA sequence: TGTGCCAGCAGCCTTTTAAGGCAGCCCTCCTACGAGCAGTACTTC.